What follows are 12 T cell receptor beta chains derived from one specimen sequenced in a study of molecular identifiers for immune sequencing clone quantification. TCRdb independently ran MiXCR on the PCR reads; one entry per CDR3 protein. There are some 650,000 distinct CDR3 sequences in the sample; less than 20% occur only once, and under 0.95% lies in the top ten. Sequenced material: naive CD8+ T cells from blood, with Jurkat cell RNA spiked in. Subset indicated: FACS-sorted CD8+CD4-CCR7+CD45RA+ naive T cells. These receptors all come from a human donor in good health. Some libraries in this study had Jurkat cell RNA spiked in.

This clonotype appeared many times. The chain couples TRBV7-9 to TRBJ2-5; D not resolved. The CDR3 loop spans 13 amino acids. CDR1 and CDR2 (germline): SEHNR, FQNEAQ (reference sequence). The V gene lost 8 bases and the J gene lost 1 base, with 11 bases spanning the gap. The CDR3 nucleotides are TGTGCCAGCCTGACGGCAGCCCAAGAGACCCAGTACTTC. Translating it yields CASLTAAQETQYF.

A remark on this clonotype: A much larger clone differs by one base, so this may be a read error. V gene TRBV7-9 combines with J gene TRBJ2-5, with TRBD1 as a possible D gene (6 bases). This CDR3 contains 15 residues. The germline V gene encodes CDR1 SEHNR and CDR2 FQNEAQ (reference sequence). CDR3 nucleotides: TGTGCCAGCAGCACCTTATCGGCAGGGGCAGAGACCCGGTACTTC. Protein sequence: CASSTLSAGAETRYF. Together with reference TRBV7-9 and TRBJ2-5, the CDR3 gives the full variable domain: DTGVSQNPRHKITKRGQNVTFRCDPISEHNRLYWYRQTLGQGPEFLTYFQNEAQLEKSRLLSDRFSAERPKGSFSTLEIQRTEQGDSAMYLCASSTLSAGAETRYFGPGTRLLVL.

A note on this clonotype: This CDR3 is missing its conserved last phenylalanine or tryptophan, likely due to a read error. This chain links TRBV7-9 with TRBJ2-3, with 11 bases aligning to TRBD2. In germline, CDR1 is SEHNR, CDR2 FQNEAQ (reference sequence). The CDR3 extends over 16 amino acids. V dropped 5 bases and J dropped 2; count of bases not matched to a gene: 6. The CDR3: CASSLTSGGITDTQYV. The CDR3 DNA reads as TGTGCCAGCAGCCTAACTAGCGGGGGCATCACAGATACGCAGTATGTT.

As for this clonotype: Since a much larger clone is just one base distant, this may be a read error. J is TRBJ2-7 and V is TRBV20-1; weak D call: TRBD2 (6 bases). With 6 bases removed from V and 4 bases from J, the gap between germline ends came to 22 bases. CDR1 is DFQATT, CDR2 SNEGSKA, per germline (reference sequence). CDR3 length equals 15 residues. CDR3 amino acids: CSAPKLAPIGYEQYF. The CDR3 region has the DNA TGCAGTGCCCCAAAACTAGCCCCGATCGGGTACGAGCAGTACTTC.

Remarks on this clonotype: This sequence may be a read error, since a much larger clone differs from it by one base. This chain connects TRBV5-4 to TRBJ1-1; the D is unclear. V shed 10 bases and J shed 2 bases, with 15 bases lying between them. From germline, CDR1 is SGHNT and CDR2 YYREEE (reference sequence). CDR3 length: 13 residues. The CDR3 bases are TGTGCCGGCCACACGACTCCTAACACTGAAGCTTTCTTT. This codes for CAGHTTPNTEAFF.

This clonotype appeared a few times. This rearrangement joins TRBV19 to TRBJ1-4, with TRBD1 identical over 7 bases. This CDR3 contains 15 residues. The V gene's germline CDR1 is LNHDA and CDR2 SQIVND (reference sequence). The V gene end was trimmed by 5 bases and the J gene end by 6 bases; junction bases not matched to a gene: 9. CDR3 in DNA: TGTGCCAGTAGTCACACGGACAGGAGGCATGAAAAACTGTTTTTT. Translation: CASSHTDRRHEKLFF.

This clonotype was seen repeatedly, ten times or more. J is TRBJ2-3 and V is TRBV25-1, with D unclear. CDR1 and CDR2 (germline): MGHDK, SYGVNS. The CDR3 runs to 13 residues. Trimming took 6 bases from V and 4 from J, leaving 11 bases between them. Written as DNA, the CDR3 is TGTGCCAGCAGCACCACGGGTGCAGATACGCAGTATTTT. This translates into CASSTTGADTQYF.

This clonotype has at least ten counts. This CDR3 reads CASSDVQMNTEAFF. Here the CDR3 DNA reads TGTGCCAGCAGTGACGTCCAAATGAACACTGAAGCTTTCTTT. This chain joins TRBV2 and TRBJ1-1; unclear D gene. Germline CDR1 is SNHLY and CDR2 is FYNNEI. The CDR3 covers 14 residues. Trimming removed 3 bases at V and 0 bases at J, with 8 bases between.

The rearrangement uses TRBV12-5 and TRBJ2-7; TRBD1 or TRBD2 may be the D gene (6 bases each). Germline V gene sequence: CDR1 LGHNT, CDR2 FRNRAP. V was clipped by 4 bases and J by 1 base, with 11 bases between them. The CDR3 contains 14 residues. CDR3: CASGWGDISYEQYF. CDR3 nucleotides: TGTGCTAGTGGTTGGGGGGACATTTCCTACGAGCAGTACTTC.

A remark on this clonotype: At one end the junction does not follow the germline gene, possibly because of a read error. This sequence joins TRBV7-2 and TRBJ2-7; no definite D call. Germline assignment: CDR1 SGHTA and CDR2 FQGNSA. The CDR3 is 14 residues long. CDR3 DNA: TGTGCCAGCAGTTCGTTTAAGGGATCCTACGGGCAGTACTTC. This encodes CASSSFKGSYGQYF.

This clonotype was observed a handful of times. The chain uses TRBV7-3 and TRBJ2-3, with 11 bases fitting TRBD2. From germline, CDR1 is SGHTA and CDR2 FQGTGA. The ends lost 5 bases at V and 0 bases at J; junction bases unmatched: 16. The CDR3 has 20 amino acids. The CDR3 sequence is CASSPYPGLAVISSTDTQYF. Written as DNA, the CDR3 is TGTGCCAGCAGCCCCTATCCGGGACTAGCGGTAATATCTAGCACAGATACGCAGTATTTT.

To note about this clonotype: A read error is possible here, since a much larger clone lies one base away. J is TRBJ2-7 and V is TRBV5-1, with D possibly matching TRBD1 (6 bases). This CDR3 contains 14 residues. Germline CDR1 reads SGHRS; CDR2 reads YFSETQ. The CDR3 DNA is TGCGCCAGCACCATGGAAGGACAGTTCTACCAGCAGTACTTC. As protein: CASTMEGQFYQQYF.